The clone carrying this T cell receptor (beta chain) was picked up one time. What it binds is unknown. Germline CDR1 and CDR2: SGHRS and YFSETQ. J gave up 3 bases and V 2 bases, and 5 bases lay outside the gene matches. CDR3 length: 15 residues. Caucasian, healthy and from Russia, the donors were aged between roughly 6 and 95. Peripheral blood was drawn, approximately 9.4 milliliters per donor. This specimen belongs to a study of blood T cells in healthy people across ages. Overall study results and limits: It was held that diversity estimates obtained from one million T cells represented underestimates.

Sample-barcoded 5' priming and a J-beta primer mix drove a second PCR of roughly 6 to 12 cycles. Tagging of each cDNA molecule was performed by a template-switch adaptor with 12 random nucleotides. TCRdb called the 5' RACE reads again in MiXCR, with one record for every CDR3 protein. The table records fewer than 2,000,000 distinct CDR3 sequences, about two fifths of them present only once. Sequencing was done on a sample of blood. The chain is built from TRBV5-1 and TRBJ2-1, with 7 bases that match TRBD1. This clonotype originated in a human donor in good health. CDR3 region: CASSFAGTDYNEQFF. In DNA form, the CDR3 reads TGCGCCAGCAGCTTTGCCGGGACAGACTACAATGAGCAGTTCTTC.